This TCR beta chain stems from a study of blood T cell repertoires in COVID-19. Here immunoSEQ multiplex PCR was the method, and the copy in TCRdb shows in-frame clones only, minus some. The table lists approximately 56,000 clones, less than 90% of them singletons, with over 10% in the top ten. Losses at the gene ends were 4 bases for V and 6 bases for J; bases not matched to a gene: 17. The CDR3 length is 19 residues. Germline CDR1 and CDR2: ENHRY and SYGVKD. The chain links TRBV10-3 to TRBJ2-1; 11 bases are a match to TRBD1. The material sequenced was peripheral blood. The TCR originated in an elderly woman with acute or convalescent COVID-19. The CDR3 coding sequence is TGTGCCATCAGTGGACCCCCTGACGGTTGGACAGGGGGCTTCAATGAGCAGTTCTTC. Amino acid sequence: CAISGPPDGWTGGFNEQFF.